The TCR beta chain under discussion was sequenced for a study of blood T cell repertoires in COVID-19 (TCRdb year 2020). Looking at the study overall: The collaborator samples originated in the United States, Italy and Spain and spanned the acute and convalescent phases of COVID-19. The repertoires were made available in a free public database intended to serve as a resource for research on the immune response to SARS-CoV-2. Nearly every sample came with metadata listing a de-identified subject ID, COVID-19 status, age in years and sex. Where available, HLA class I and class II types were taken from metadata supplied by the sample provider and were not determined by assay-based typing. The dataset comprised deeply sampled blood TCRbeta repertoires from subjects exposed to, actively infected with, or recovered from COVID-19. The samples were drawn from two sources: the first 160 participants of the ongoing ImmuneRACE study, and 950 to 1,500 subjects contributed by 6 global collaborators. The material from the prospective study consisted of cDNA or gDNA derived from T cells, B-cell-depleted T cells, or PBMCs. Results and caveats for the whole study, not just this receptor: The quantity of clinical and demographic metadata differed by source and by participant and was supplied without curation.

Per the germline V gene (reference sequence), LNHDA is the CDR1 and SQIVND is the CDR2. V and J lose 7 bases and 5 bases, and a span of 11 bases separates them. Including the terminal cysteine and phenylalanine, the CDR3 comprises 12 residues. The kept DNA is CDR3 alone, 36 bases in frame from the first base. The collaborating institutions used their own protocols to collect whole blood in K2EDTA tubes. For TCRbeta analysis, collaborator samples were shipped as frozen whole blood, as isolated PBMCs, or as DNA extracted from either sample type. TCRbeta CDR3 regions were amplified from genomic DNA by means of the immunoSEQ Assay, a bias-controlled multiplex PCR. The original pipeline was this. Nucleated cell counts per sample were estimated from amplification of reference gene primers within the assay. Sequence reads were collapsed and filtered to measure the absolute abundance of every unique TCRbeta CDR3 rearrangement. Productive Simpson clonality was computed per sample as the square root of Simpson's diversity index over productive rearrangements. As stored in TCRdb, this immuneACCESS dataset retains in-frame rearrangements with V and J assigned. A fraction of the clones does not appear; measured against another copy, unresolved V genes explain less than half of the discrepancy, and the remainder lacks a known reason. The V and J calls and clone size come from that table; D and trimming were worked out from the DNA. The sample records approximately 410,000 clones, 75% to 90% of which are singletons. The ten largest clones represent 1.4% of the sample.

A word on this clone: Its antigen remains undetermined. No base qualities exist here, and no much larger clone lies one base off it.

The sample was peripheral blood. This receptor chain uses TRBV19 and TRBJ1-2, with a weak D call of TRBD1 (5 bases match). This receptor was taken from a woman aged 25-40 years with active or convalescent COVID-19. The DNA sequence is given as TGTGCCAGTACTGGGGCGCATTATGGCTACACCTTC. This sequence encodes CASTGAHYGYTF.